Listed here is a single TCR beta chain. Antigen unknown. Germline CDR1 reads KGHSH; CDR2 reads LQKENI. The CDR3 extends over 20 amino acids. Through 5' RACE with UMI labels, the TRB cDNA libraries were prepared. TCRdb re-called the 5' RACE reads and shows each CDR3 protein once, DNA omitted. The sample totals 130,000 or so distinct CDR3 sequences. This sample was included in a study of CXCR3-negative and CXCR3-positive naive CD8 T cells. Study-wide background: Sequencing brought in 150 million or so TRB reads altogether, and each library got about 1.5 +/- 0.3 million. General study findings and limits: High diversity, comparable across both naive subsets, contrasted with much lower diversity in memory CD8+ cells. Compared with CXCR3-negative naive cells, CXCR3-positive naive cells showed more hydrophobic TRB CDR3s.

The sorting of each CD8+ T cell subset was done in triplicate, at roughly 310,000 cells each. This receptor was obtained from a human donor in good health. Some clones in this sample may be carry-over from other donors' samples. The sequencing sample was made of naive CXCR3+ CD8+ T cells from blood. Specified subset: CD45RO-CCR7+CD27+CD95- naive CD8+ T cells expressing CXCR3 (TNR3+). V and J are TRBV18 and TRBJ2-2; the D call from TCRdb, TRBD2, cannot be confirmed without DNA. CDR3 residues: CASSPQSDTVAGANTGELFF.